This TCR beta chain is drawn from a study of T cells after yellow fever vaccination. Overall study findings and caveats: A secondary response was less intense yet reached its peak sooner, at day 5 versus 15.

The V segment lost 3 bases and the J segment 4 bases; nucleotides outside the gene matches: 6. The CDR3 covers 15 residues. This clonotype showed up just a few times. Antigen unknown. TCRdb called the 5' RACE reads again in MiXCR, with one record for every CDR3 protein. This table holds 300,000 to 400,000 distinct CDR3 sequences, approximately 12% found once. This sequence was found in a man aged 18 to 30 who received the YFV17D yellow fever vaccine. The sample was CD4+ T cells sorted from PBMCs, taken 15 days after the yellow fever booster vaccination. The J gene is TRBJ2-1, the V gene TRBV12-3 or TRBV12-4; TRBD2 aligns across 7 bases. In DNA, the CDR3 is TGTGCCAGCAGTTTGTCGGGACTAATTTACAATGAGCAGTTCTTC. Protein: CASSLSGLIYNEQFF.